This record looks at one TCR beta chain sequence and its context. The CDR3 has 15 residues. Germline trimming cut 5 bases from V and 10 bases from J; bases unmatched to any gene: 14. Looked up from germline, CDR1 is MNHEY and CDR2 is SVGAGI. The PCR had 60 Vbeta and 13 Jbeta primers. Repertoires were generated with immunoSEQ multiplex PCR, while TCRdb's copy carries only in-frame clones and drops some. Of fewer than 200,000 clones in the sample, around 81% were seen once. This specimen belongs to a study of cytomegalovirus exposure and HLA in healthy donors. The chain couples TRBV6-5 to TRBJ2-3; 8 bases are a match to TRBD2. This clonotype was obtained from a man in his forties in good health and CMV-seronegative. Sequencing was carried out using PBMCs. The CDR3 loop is CASSLLSGSFEPQYF. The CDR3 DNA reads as TGTGCCAGCAGTCTCTTGAGCGGGAGCTTCGAGCCGCAGTATTTT.